This entry concerns a single T cell receptor beta chain. The target antigen is unknown. This entry belongs to a study of radiotherapy plus CTLA-4 blockade in lung cancer. Study-level findings and limits: With interferon-beta, early dynamics of blood T cell clones were reported to best predict response.

CDR3 length: 11 residues. Germline CDR1 SQVTM, CDR2 ANQGSEA. Trimming pared 5 bases from V and 8 bases from J, leaving 12 bases between. Using immunoSEQ multiplex PCR, the repertoire was profiled, and TCRdb retains in-frame clones only, with some absent. The sample records about 47,000 clones, around 69% being singletons. J is TRBJ1-2 and V is TRBV29-1; D possibly corresponds to TRBD1 (6 bases). The sample in question was peripheral blood, obtained from a patient treated with radiotherapy plus ipilimumab. This TCR was recovered from a human donor with non-small cell lung cancer who had stable disease on radiotherapy plus ipilimumab. In DNA, the CDR3 is TGCAGCGTTCCGGGGGCGCGGGGCTACACCTTC. As protein: CSVPGARGYTF.